The clone carrying this T cell receptor (beta chain) was found once. Source study methods: Using reference gene primer amplification, nucleated cell counts were estimated. The method was immunoSEQ multiplex PCR; TCRdb's version includes in-frame clones alone and lacks a portion of them. V, J and clone size were drawn from that table, and D and trimming were deduced from the DNA. The table lists roughly 360,000 clones, 80% to 85% of them singletons, with approximately 5% in the top ten. These data belong to a study of blood T cell repertoires in COVID-19. Across the study: Sources were T cells, B-cell-depleted T cells, or PBMCs; the material itself was cDNA or gDNA.

Participants reported their clinical history, and cohort assignment relied on those reports. Cohort 3 donors were reported recovered after two negative PCRs, clearance, or symptom resolution. Germline V gives CDR1 SGHNT, CDR2 YENEEA. The germline V and J ends were trimmed by 2 bases and 3 bases, with 15 bases remaining between them. This CDR3 contains 16 residues. The sequencing input was PBMCs or T cells enriched from blood (not recorded which). The chain is built from TRBV11-3 and TRBJ2-3; D might be TRBD2 (6 bases). This clonotype was obtained from a woman aged 45-59 years who had recovered from COVID-19. CDR3 region: CASSLTERVSTDTQYF. The DNA for the CDR3 is TGTGCCAGCAGCTTAACAGAGCGGGTGTCTACAGATACGCAGTATTTT.